This T cell receptor beta chain was recovered during a study of cytomegalovirus exposure and HLA in healthy donors. Study-level results: Among immune exposure information, only CMV serostatus was available.

The PCR had 60 Vbeta and 13 Jbeta primers. Libraries were prepared by immunoSEQ multiplex PCR; TCRdb keeps only in-frame clonotypes and omits some of them. The repertoire holds a few hundred thousand clones, with over 90% as singletons. As to this clone: As yet, its antigen is unknown.

At collection, donors were nominally healthy, but unrecorded immune exposures were probable. The sample taken for sequencing was PBMCs. The receptor was isolated from a girl aged 2 to 10 in good health and CMV-seronegative.

As DNA, the CDR3 is TGTGCCAGCAGCCCCCAGGGGGCGGGGAATTCACCCCTCCACTTT. It translates to CASSPQGAGNSPLHF. The chain carries TRBV7-9 and TRBJ1-6; 8 nucleotides line up with TRBD1. The germline gives CDR1 SEHNR, CDR2 FQNEAQ (reference sequence). The CDR3 length is 15 residues. V was clipped by 5 bases and J by 7 bases; unmatched bases: 7.